A selection of T cell receptor beta chains follows, all from one sample in a study of cytomegalovirus exposure and HLA in healthy donors. Profiled with immunoSEQ multiplex PCR; TCRdb holds only in-frame clones, not every one. The sample shows fewer than 150,000 clones, 75% to 90% of them seen only once. The source material was PBMCs. The receptors originated from a young man in good health and CMV-seropositive. CDR3s include the opening cysteine and the closing phenylalanine or tryptophan. D genes are given only for firm matches. Clone size is shown for a subset of rows, as once, few, many or a class of expanded clone.

d_call j_call clone_size v_call cdr3_nt cdr3_aa
NA TRBJ2-3 NA TRBV12-5 TGTGCTAGTGTTCCTAGGGGCGCAGATACGCAGTATTTT CASVPRGADTQYF
TRBD1 TRBJ2-5 NA TRBV15 TGTGCCACCAGCAGAGGGGACAGGGCCGGGGAGACCCAGTACTTC CATSRGDRAGETQYF
NA TRBJ1-1 NA TRBV30 TGTGCCTGGAGTTTGGGACTCACGAACACTGAAGCTTTCTTT CAWSLGLTNTEAFF
NA TRBJ1-2 NA TRBV27 TGTGCCAGCAGCCTCGGGGGGGGTGGCTACACCTTC CASSLGGGGYTF
TRBD1 TRBJ2-7 NA TRBV4-2 TGTGCCAGCAGCCGGGACAGGGACGAGCAGTACTTC CASSRDRDEQYF
TRBD2 TRBJ2-3 NA TRBV7-9 TGTGCCAGCAGCCCCTTAGCGGGGGGGATAGATACGCAGTATTTT CASSPLAGGIDTQYF
NA TRBJ1-5 NA TRBV27 TGTGCCAGTAGCCCGATCCCCGGAACAGGGAATCAGCCCCAGCATTTT CASSPIPGTGNQPQHF
NA TRBJ2-5 NA TRBV6-5 TGTGCCTGTCGTCGGCCCGGGACTCTAGAGACCCAGTACTTC CACRRPGTLETQYF
NA TRBJ1-5 few TRBV4-2 TGTGCCAGCAGCCAATCCCCGCAGGAAAGCAATCAGCCCCAGCATTTT CASSQSPQESNQPQHF
TRBD1 TRBJ1-2 few TRBV19 TGTGCCAGCGTGGGACAGGGGGCAGGTGGCTACACCTTC CASVGQGAGGYTF
NA TRBJ2-2 NA TRBV6-6 TGTGCCAGCATCATGACAGGATACACCGGGGAGCTGTTTTTT CASIMTGYTGELFF
TRBD1 TRBJ1-5 NA TRBV7-9 TGTGCCAGCAGCTTAGGGGACAGGGCTGCGAAGCCCCAGCATTTT CASSLGDRAAKPQHF
TRBD1 TRBJ1-5 NA TRBV7-9 TGTGCCAGCAGCCCCCAGGGGGCAGAACAGCCCCAGCATTTT CASSPQGAEQPQHF
TRBD2 TRBJ2-1 NA TRBV5-1 TGCGCCAGCAGCTTGGTAGCTAGCGGGGGTTCCTACAATGAGCAGTTCTTC CASSLVASGGSYNEQFF
TRBD2 TRBJ2-7 NA TRBV5-4 TGTGCCAGCAGCTTGATGGCTAGCGGGAGTGACGAGCAGTACTTC CASSLMASGSDEQYF
TRBD2 TRBJ2-7 NA TRBV6-1 TGTGCCAGCAGTGAACCGGGACTAGGACTTTACGAGCAGTACTTC CASSEPGLGLYEQYF
NA TRBJ2-3 NA TRBV13 TGTGCCAGCAGCGCGCACAGGGAAGGCACAGATACGCAGTATTTT CASSAHREGTDTQYF
NA TRBJ1-5 NA TRBV6-1 TGTGCCAGCAGTGAAATGGGCCATTCACAGCCCCAGCATTTT CASSEMGHSQPQHF
TRBD1 TRBJ2-1 NA TRBV2 TGTGCCAGCAGGGAGACAGGGGCCCTCTACAATGAGCAGTTCTTC CASRETGALYNEQFF
NA TRBJ1-5 NA TRBV28 TGTGCCAGCAGTTTATTAAGGGGTATGCAGCCCCAGCATTTT CASSLLRGMQPQHF
TRBD1 TRBJ1-1 NA TRBV7-8 TGTGCCAGCAGCCCCAGACAGGGTTTGACTGAAGCTTTCTTT CASSPRQGLTEAFF
TRBD2 TRBJ2-1 NA TRBV7-9 TGTGCCAGCAGCTTAGCGGTAAGGGCCGGGGGGAATGAGCAGTTCTTC CASSLAVRAGGNEQFF